This is a list of T cell receptor beta chains from one sample in a study of shared clonotypes between healthy human individuals. Generated by immunoSEQ multiplex PCR, the TCRdb table keeps only in-frame clones and is missing some. The sample has fewer than 650,000 clones; about 82% are singletons. The sequenced sample consisted of PBMCs. These receptor sequences come from a woman in her thirties or forties in good health. Some clones in this sample may be carry-over from other donors' samples. Each CDR3 is given with its conserved first and last residue. The D gene is left open where the match is weak. Clone size, where shown, is once, few, many, or a class for clones that have expanded.

j_call,clone_size,v_call,d_call,cdr3_nt,cdr3_aa
TRBJ2-7,-,TRBV27,TRBD1,TGTGCCAGCAGTTCGATTCGGGACAGGGGAATCTACGAGCAGTACTTC,CASSSIRDRGIYEQYF
TRBJ2-4,-,TRBV2,-,TGTGCCAGCAGTGGGAACTCCCTGGCCAAAAACATTCAGTACTTC,CASSGNSLAKNIQYF
TRBJ2-3,few,TRBV7-2,TRBD2,TGTGCCAGCAGCCCCGAGGCCGGACTAGCGACAGATACGCAGTATTTT,CASSPEAGLATDTQYF
TRBJ1-1,-,TRBV7-3,TRBD1,TGTGCCAGCAGCCCAAGACAGGGGGGGACTGAAGCTTTCTTT,CASSPRQGGTEAFF
TRBJ1-2,-,TRBV29-1,-,TGCAGCGTTGGTGGGTTTCTTGACTATGGCTACACCTTC,CSVGGFLDYGYTF
TRBJ2-5,-,TRBV2,-,TGTGCCAGCAACCTGAGGGACATCCCCGGCCAAGAGACCCAGTACTTC,CASNLRDIPGQETQYF
TRBJ2-1,few,TRBV18,-,TGTGCCAGCTCACCCGGCTATGAGCAGTTCTTC,CASSPGYEQFF
TRBJ2-5,once,TRBV30,-,TGTGCCTGGAGTGTAGGGTCGGGGCAAGAGACCCAGTACTTC,CAWSVGSGQETQYF
TRBJ2-5,-,TRBV28,TRBD1,TGTGCCAGCAGTTCCCCACAGGGGGCTGAGGAGACCCAGTACTTC,CASSSPQGAEETQYF
TRBJ1-5,-,TRBV10-3,-,TGTGCCATCGGTGACGGGGCGAGCAATCAGCCCCAGCATTTT,CAIGDGASNQPQHF
TRBJ2-1,once,TRBV29-1,TRBD1,TGCAGCGTCGGGCCCGGGACAGCAAGCTCCTACAATGAGCAGTTCTTC,CSVGPGTASSYNEQFF
TRBJ2-1,-,TRBV7-2,TRBD2,TGTGCCAGCAGCCTCCAGACGCCGGGACTAGCGGGAGGGAATGAGCAGTTCTTC,CASSLQTPGLAGGNEQFF
TRBJ2-7,-,TRBV5-6,TRBD1,TGTGCCAGCAGCTGGCAAGGGACAGTTTCCTACGAGCAGTACTTC,CASSWQGTVSYEQYF
TRBJ1-1,-,TRBV30,-,TGTGCCTGGGGCCGTCGGACCACTGAAGCTTTCTTT,CAWGRRTTEAFF
TRBJ2-1,once,TRBV28,TRBD2,TGTGCCAGCAGACCAACTAGCGGATCCTACAATGAGCAGTTCTTC,CASRPTSGSYNEQFF
TRBJ1-2,-,TRBV29-1,-,TGCAGCGCCCTGGACAGAGCTAACTATGGCTACACCTTC,CSALDRANYGYTF
TRBJ1-1,few,TRBV5-1,-,TGCGCCAGCAGGGAGGGCCGAGGTGAAGCTTTCTTT,CASREGRGEAFF
TRBJ2-3,-,TRBV11-3,TRBD2,TGTGCCAGCAGCCCCAGGACTAGCGGGATTGGCACAGATACGCAGTATTTT,CASSPRTSGIGTDTQYF
TRBJ1-1,-,TRBV2,-,TGTGCCAGCAGCTCCCGACGGGGTGGAATGAGCACTGAAGCTTTCTTT,CASSSRRGGMSTEAFF
TRBJ2-7,-,TRBV27,TRBD1,TGTGCCAGCAGATCCGACAGGGTCCCCTACGAGCAGTACTTC,CASRSDRVPYEQYF
TRBJ1-5,-,TRBV10-2,TRBD1,TGCGCCAGCAGTGAATACCACACAGGGGCTCAGCCCCAGCATTTT,CASSEYHTGAQPQHF
TRBJ1-1,-,TRBV11-2,-,TGTGCCAGCCCTCTGGGGGAGGGGAACACTGAAGCTTTCTTT,CASPLGEGNTEAFF
TRBJ1-5,-,TRBV7-9,-,TGTGCCAGCCTGAAATGTTCTCCGCGGGCCCAGCATTTT,CASLKCSPRAQHF
TRBJ2-6,-,TRBV14,-,TGTGCCAGCAGCCAAGCCGAGATACAGGCTGGGGCCAACGTCCTGACTTTC,CASSQAEIQAGANVLTF
TRBJ2-2,-,TRBV7-7,TRBD2,TGTGCCAGCAGCTTCAGACTAGCGGGAGCATCGACCGGGGAGCTGTTTTTT,CASSFRLAGASTGELFF
TRBJ1-4,-,TRBV9,TRBD1,TGTGCCAGCAGCGAGGGACAGGGGGGAACTAATGAAAAACTGTTTTTT,CASSEGQGGTNEKLFF
TRBJ1-4,few,TRBV5-1,-,TGCGCCAGCACCATGACACCGACTAATGAAAAACTGTTTTTT,CASTMTPTNEKLFF
TRBJ1-1,-,TRBV14,-,TGTGCCAGCAGCCGCGCGGGACGGCTGAACACTGAAGCTTTCTTT,CASSRAGRLNTEAFF